Shown below are 25 T cell receptor beta chains from a single sample sequenced in a study of early T cells in non-severe SARS-CoV-2 infection (dated by TCRdb to 2020 to 2023). The library came from 5' RACE. Sequencing took place on a NextSeq 500. In TCRdb, the public reads were trimmed at Q25 with fastp and aligned with MiXCR, with productive beta chains retained. Under each unique CDR3 protein, matching rows form one entry showing the most common genes and DNA. This sample is represented by approximately 58,000 distinct CDR3 sequences; 5.5% to 7.5% of them were singletons. The ten biggest clones cover over 3.5% of the sample. Sample: whole blood. The receptors derive from an adult who was a healthcare worker with PCR-confirmed SARS-CoV-2 infection or an uninfected control (not recorded which).

A note on this clonotype: Sequence at one end of the junction differs from germline and may be a read error. The chain employs TRBV11-3 and TRBJ2-7; D unresolved. Germline CDR1 SGHNT, CDR2 YENEEA. The CDR3 consists of 11 residues. The CDR3 region is CASSFPYEQCF. The CDR3 nucleotides are TGTGCCAGCAGCTTCCCGTACGAGCAGTGCTTC.

In this sample, this clonotype turned up many times. The rearrangement uses TRBV18 and TRBJ1-6, with a possible D match to TRBD1 (6 bases). V was cut by 5 bases and J by 5 bases, with 13 bases left in between. The CDR3 has 15 residues. Germline lookup yields CDR1 KGHSH and CDR2 LQKENI. The CDR3 DNA is TGTGCCAGCTCAGCCGCACAGGGTAATAATTCACCCCTCCACTTT. Amino acid sequence: CASSAAQGNNSPLHF.

This clonotype showed up many times. V gene TRBV11-2 combines with J gene TRBJ2-7; no definite D call. Germline CDR1 and CDR2: SGHAT and FQNNGV. V dropped 1 base and J dropped 2 bases, with 15 bases sitting between them. The CDR3 covers 16 residues. The CDR3 here is CASSLVRNPRTYEQYF. CDR3 bases: TGTGCCAGCAGCTTAGTACGCAACCCACGAACCTACGAGCAGTACTTC. Together with reference TRBV11-2 and TRBJ2-7, the CDR3 gives the full variable domain: EAGVAQSPRYKIIEKRQSVAFWCNPISGHATLYWYQQILGQGPKLLIQFQNNGVVDDSQLPKDRFSAERLKGVDSTLKIQPAKLEDSAVYLCASSLVRNPRTYEQYFGPGTRLTVT.

This clonotype was seen many times. This chain links TRBV30 with TRBJ2-7, with TRBD1 matching 7 bases. The CDR3 covers 12 residues. Germline V CDR1 and CDR2: GTSNPN, SVGIG (reference sequence). J gave up 7 bases and V 4 bases, and 7 bases lay outside the gene matches. The CDR3 reads CAWNRQGREQYF. CDR3 sequence (DNA): TGTGCCTGGAATCGACAGGGCCGGGAGCAGTACTTC.

This clonotype was counted many times. The CDR3 nucleotides are TGTGCCAGCTCACTTACAGGGCTCAATCAGCCCCAGCATTTT. Amino acids: CASSLTGLNQPQHF. V gene TRBV18 combines with J gene TRBJ1-5; tentative D call: TRBD1 (6 bases). V dropped 4 bases and J dropped 3 bases, with 10 bases sitting between them. The germline CDR1 and CDR2 sequences are KGHSH and LQKENI. The CDR3 has 14 amino acids.

This clonotype came up many times. The chain couples TRBV6-2 or TRBV6-3 to TRBJ1-2; D is unclear. The CDR3 runs to 14 residues. Germline CDR1 MNHEY, CDR2 SVGEGT. V was cut by 6 bases and J by 3 bases, with 14 bases left in between. The chain's CDR3 is CASRPTDGYYGYTF. DNA of the CDR3: TGTGCCAGCAGACCCACGGACGGATACTATGGCTACACCTTC.

This chain links TRBV6-2 or TRBV6-3 with TRBJ2-6; D unclear. Trimming took off 3 bases at V and 2 bases at J, with 8 bases between the two ends. Germline assignment: CDR1 MNHEY and CDR2 SVGEGT. The CDR3 runs to 15 residues. CDR3 DNA: TGTGCCAGCAGTTATTTAGGGCCTGGGGCCAACGTCCTGACTTTC. Protein: CASSYLGPGANVLTF.

There are many counts of this clonotype. The gene calls are TRBV4-1 and TRBJ2-1; no clear D gene. Trimming shortened V by 3 bases and J by 0 bases, and 12 bases separated the two germline ends. Per the germline V gene, CDR1 is MGHRA and CDR2 is YSYEKL. The CDR3 length is 16 residues. The CDR3 here is CASSHPTPDSYNEQFF. CDR3 bases: TGCGCCAGCAGCCACCCGACCCCGGACTCCTACAATGAGCAGTTCTTC.

The sample holds many counts of this clonotype. This chain uses TRBV5-1 with TRBJ2-2, with D possibly matching TRBD1 (6 bases). CDR3 length: 17 amino acids. V shed 3 bases and J shed 2 bases, with 17 bases lying between them. CDR1 and CDR2 (germline): SGHRS, YFSETQ. CDR3 sequence: CASSSRQQGGNTGELFF. The CDR3 nucleotides read TGCGCCAGCAGCTCGCGGCAGCAAGGGGGAAACACCGGGGAGCTGTTTTTT.

There are a few counts of this clonotype. The chain joins TRBV28 to TRBJ2-7; unclear D gene. This CDR3 region has 14 residues. V lost 1 base to trimming and J lost 6 bases, with 13 bases between them. CDR1 is MDHEN and CDR2 is SYDVKM in the germline V gene. For the CDR3, the DNA is TGTGCCAGCAGTTTATATGCGGATACCTCCGAGCAGTACTTC. Protein product: CASSLYADTSEQYF.

This clonotype was found many times. The chain has TRBV4-1 and TRBJ2-1; D gene unclear. Trimming cost V 2 bases and J 2 bases, with 13 bases left between them. Germline CDR1 reads MGHRA; CDR2 reads YSYEKL. This CDR3 region has 16 residues. For the CDR3, the DNA is TGCGCCAGCAGCCAACTAGGGATATCGGCCTACAATGAGCAGTTCTTC. This sequence encodes CASSQLGISAYNEQFF.

This sequence joins TRBV7-2 and TRBJ2-3, with 7 bases that match TRBD2. The V gene's germline CDR1 is SGHTA and CDR2 FQGNSA. The J segment lost 2 bases and the V segment lost 5 bases, leaving 10 bases of the junction unmatched. The CDR3 is 16 amino acids. CDR3: CASSQRGGGYTDTQYF. The CDR3 bases are TGTGCCAGCAGCCAACGTGGCGGGGGTTACACAGATACGCAGTATTTT.

This clonotype was seen a handful of times. V is TRBV7-3 and J is TRBJ1-1, with 12 bases that match TRBD1. V dropped 2 bases and J dropped 6; count of bases not matched to a gene: 13. The V gene's germline CDR1 is SGHTA and CDR2 FQGTGA. This CDR3 has 18 amino acids. This chain's CDR3 is CASSLQPGTGGESAEAFF. The CDR3 DNA reads TGTGCCAGCAGCTTACAACCCGGGACAGGGGGCGAGTCAGCTGAAGCTTTCTTT.

This clonotype has ten or more counts. The rearrangement links TRBV11-2 to TRBJ2-3; 10 nucleotides agree with TRBD2. J was trimmed by 5 bases and V by 1 base; bases with no gene match: 15. Germline V gene sequence: CDR1 SGHAT, CDR2 FQNNGV. This CDR3 has 19 amino acids. CDR3 nucleotides: TGTGCCAGCAGCTTAGGAGCGGGGGGGCCGAATCTCATGGGAGATACGCAGTATTTT. Translated: CASSLGAGGPNLMGDTQYF.

The CDR3 spells CASGLPEAQHF. As DNA, the CDR3 is TGTGCTAGTGGCTTACCCGAGGCCCAGCATTTT. This sequence joins TRBV12-5 and TRBJ1-5; D unclear. The CDR3 length is 11 residues. Germline lookup yields CDR1 LGHNT and CDR2 FRNRAP. Trimming pared 6 bases from V and 11 bases from J, leaving 11 bases between.

This clonotype has ten or more counts. J is TRBJ1-5 and V is TRBV12-3 or TRBV12-4, with D hard to call. With 2 bases removed from V and 1 base from J, the gap between germline ends came to 12 bases. The CDR3 runs to 16 residues. This chain's CDR3 is CASSLRSEQSNQPQHF. The CDR3 DNA sequence: TGTGCCAGCAGTTTAAGGAGCGAGCAGAGCAATCAGCCCCAGCATTTT.

This clonotype was picked up many times. The chain combines TRBV7-3 with TRBJ1-1; D is possibly TRBD1 (6 bases). Trimming removed 5 bases from V and 0 bases from J, with 13 bases in between. Germline-derived CDR1 and CDR2 are SGHTA and FQGTGA. This CDR3 is built from 15 residues. The CDR3 region has the DNA TGTGCCAGCAGCCCTACAGGGAACCTGAACACTGAAGCTTTCTTT. Translating gives CASSPTGNLNTEAFF.

This clonotype was recorded at least ten times. V and J are TRBV28 and TRBJ1-1; 7 nucleotides line up with TRBD1. Per germline, CDR1 MDHEN and CDR2 SYDVKM. The V segment lost 6 bases and the J segment 0 bases; nucleotides outside the gene matches: 7. The CDR3 totals 15 residues. The CDR3 sequence: CASRTGMVVNTEAFF. In DNA, the CDR3 is TGTGCCAGCAGGACAGGGATGGTAGTGAACACTGAAGCTTTCTTT. The complete variable domain, with remaining parts taken from reference TRBV28 and TRBJ1-1, reads DVKVTQSSRYLVKRTGEKVFLECVQDMDHENMFWYRQDPGLGLRLIYFSYDVKMKEKGDIPEGYSVSREKKERFSLILESASTNQTSMYLCASRTGMVVNTEAFFGQGTRLTVV.

Many counts were recorded for this clonotype. This rearrangement joins TRBV6-4 to TRBJ2-3, with no clear D. There are 14 residues in the CDR3. Germline CDR1 and CDR2: MRHNA and SNTAGT. Between the trimmed V and J ends, which lost 3 bases and 1 base, there was a span of 8 bases. The CDR3: CASSEFPGTDTQYF. The CDR3 DNA reads as TGTGCCAGCAGTGAATTTCCAGGCACAGATACGCAGTATTTT.

This clonotype occurred many times. The chain joins TRBV19 to TRBJ1-2; TRBD1 matches 7 bases. The CDR3 runs to 14 residues. The trim removed 6 bases at V and 2 bases at J, leaving 6 bases unmatched. CDR1 is LNHDA and CDR2 is SQIVND in the germline V gene (reference sequence). The CDR3 DNA reads TGTGCCAGTAGCGGACAGGCAGCCAACTATGGCTACACCTTC. It translates to CASSGQAANYGYTF.

The CDR3: CASSYDGGQETQYF. The CDR3 DNA is TGTGCCAGCAGTTATGATGGGGGGCAAGAGACCCAGTACTTC. The chain combines TRBV6-5 with TRBJ2-5; D perhaps matches TRBD2 (6 bases). Germline V gene data show CDR1 as MNHEY and CDR2 as SVGAGI. With 3 bases removed from V and 2 bases from J, the gap between germline ends came to 10 bases. This CDR3 comprises 14 residues.

This clonotype showed up just a few times. The V and J genes are TRBV20-1 and TRBJ2-7; 10 bases agree with TRBD1. This CDR3 contains 14 residues. Germline V gene lookup returns CDR1 DFQATT and CDR2 SNEGSKA (reference sequence). Unmatched junction bases numbered 7, after V lost 1 base and J lost 7 bases. The chain's CDR3 is CSARGGTGVGEQYF. CDR3 DNA: TGCAGTGCTAGAGGCGGGACAGGGGTAGGAGAGCAGTACTTC.

This clonotype has ten or more counts. The chain is built from TRBV30 and TRBJ1-6; 7 nucleotides agree with TRBD1. Unmatched junction bases numbered 6, after V lost 1 base and J lost 9 bases. CDR1 and CDR2 (germline): GTSNPN, SVGIG (reference sequence). The CDR3 runs to 14 residues. CDR3 DNA sequence: TGTGCCTGGAGTGGAGAGACAGGGATTTCACCCCTCCACTTT. Translating it yields CAWSGETGISPLHF.

In this sample, this clonotype turned up many times. The chain joins TRBV12-3 or TRBV12-4 to TRBJ2-1; 8 bases line up with TRBD1. The CDR3 length is 14 residues. With V trimmed by 2 bases and J by 6 bases, 3 bases remained unmatched. The CDR3 DNA sequence: TGTGCCAGCAGTTTACAACAGGGGGTCAATGAGCAGTTCTTC. This codes for CASSLQQGVNEQFF.

This clonotype was found a few times. The chain joins TRBV20-1 to TRBJ2-7; D gene unclear. Germline-derived CDR1 and CDR2 are DFQATT and SNEGSKA (reference sequence). The ends were cut back, 6 bases at V and 0 bases at J, with 12 bases in the middle. This CDR3 is built from 13 residues. CDR3 sequence: CSARVVSSYEQYF. CDR3 DNA sequence: TGCAGTGCGCGCGTAGTTAGCTCCTACGAGCAGTACTTC.